This T cell receptor (beta chain) was captured by sequencing in a study of blood T cell repertoires in COVID-19. About the study: From the United States, Italy and Spain came samples of acute and convalescent COVID-19.

Per the germline V gene, CDR1 is MNHEY and CDR2 is SVGAGI. Losses at the gene ends were 6 bases for V and 1 base for J; bases not matched to a gene: 4. The CDR3 has 14 residues. In the authors' methods: For nucleated cells, counts were estimated from reference gene primer amplification. Libraries were prepared by immunoSEQ multiplex PCR; TCRdb keeps only in-frame clonotypes and omits some of them. D and trimming come from the DNA, and the V and J calls and clone size come from that table. The data show around 700,000 clones, 70% to 90% seen once. The rearrangement joins TRBV6-5 to TRBJ1-1, with TRBD1 matching over 8 bases. The source material was peripheral blood. The sequence was obtained from a woman aged 18-29 years with acute or convalescent COVID-19. The CDR3 DNA reads TGTGCCAGCAGAAGACAGGGGCGGAACACTGAAGCTTTCTTT. Translation: CASRRQGRNTEAFF.